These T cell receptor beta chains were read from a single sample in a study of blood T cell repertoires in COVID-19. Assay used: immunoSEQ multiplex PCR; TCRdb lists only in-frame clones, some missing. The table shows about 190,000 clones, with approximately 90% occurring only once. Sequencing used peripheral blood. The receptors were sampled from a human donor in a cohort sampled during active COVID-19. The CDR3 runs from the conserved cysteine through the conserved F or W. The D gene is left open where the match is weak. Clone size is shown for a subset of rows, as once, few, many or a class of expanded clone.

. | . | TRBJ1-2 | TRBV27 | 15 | CASSLSFGVEAGYTF | TGTGCCAGCAGTTTATCTTTCGGAGTTGAGGCAGGCTACACCTTC
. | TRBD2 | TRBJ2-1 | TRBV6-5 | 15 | CASRPFGTSFNEQFF | TGTGCCAGCAGGCCTTTCGGGACTAGCTTTAATGAGCAGTTCTTC
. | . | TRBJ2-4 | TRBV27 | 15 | CASSLGGGFKNIQYF | TGTGCCAGCAGTTTAGGCGGAGGCTTCAAAAACATTCAGTACTTC
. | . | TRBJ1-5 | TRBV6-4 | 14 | CASSPRQANQPQHF | TGTGCCAGCAGTCCCCGGCAGGCCAATCAGCCCCAGCATTTT
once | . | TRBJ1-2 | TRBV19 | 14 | CASSDPTGYYGYTF | TGTGCCAGTAGTGACCCGACAGGCTACTATGGCTACACCTTC
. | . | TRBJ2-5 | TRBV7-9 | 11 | CASSFLETQYF | TGTGCCAGCAGCTTCCTAGAGACCCAGTACTTC
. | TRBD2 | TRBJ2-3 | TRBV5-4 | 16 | CASTPTSPGNTDTQYF | TGTGCCAGCACCCCGACTAGCCCGGGGAATACAGATACGCAGTATTTT
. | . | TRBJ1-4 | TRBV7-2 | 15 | CASSLGQVIDEKLFF | TGTGCCAGCAGCTTAGGACAGGTGATAGATGAAAAACTGTTTTTT
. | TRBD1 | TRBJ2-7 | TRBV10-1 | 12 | CASSRTGLEQYF | TGCGCCAGCAGTAGGACAGGACTCGAGCAGTACTTC
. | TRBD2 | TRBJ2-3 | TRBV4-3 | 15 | CASSQGGGSTDTQYF | TGCGCCAGCAGCCAAGGGGGAGGGAGCACAGATACGCAGTATTTT
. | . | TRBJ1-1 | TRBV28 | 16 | CASTDSGGMSNTEAFF | TGTGCCAGCACCGATTCTGGGGGGATGTCTAACACTGAAGCTTTCTTT
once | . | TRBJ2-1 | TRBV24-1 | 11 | CATSGGIEQFF | TGTGCCACCAGTGGAGGGATTGAGCAGTTCTTC
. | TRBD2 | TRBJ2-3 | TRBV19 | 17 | CASSIGWGSGGADTQYF | TGTGCCAGTAGTATAGGGTGGGGTAGCGGGGGCGCAGATACGCAGTATTTT
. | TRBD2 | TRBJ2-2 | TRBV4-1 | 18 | CASSLRLAGAPNTGELFF | TGCGCCAGCAGCCTAAGACTAGCGGGAGCCCCTAACACCGGGGAGCTGTTTTTT
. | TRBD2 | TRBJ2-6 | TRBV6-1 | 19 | CASSARLAGLSTGANVLTF | TGTGCCAGCAGTGCTCGACTAGCGGGGCTAAGCACTGGGGCCAACGTCCTGACTTTC
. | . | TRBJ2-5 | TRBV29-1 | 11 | CSSGGYRDQYF | TGCAGCTCGGGGGGCTACAGGGACCAGTACTTC
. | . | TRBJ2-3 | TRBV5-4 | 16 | CASSLVGGSVTDTQYF | TGTGCCAGCAGCTTGGTGGGGGGTTCAGTTACAGATACGCAGTATTTT
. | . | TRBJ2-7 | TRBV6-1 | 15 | CASSEGSALSYEQYF | TGTGCCAGCAGTGAAGGCAGTGCCCTCTCCTACGAGCAGTACTTC
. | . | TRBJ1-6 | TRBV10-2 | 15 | CASRTPGQYNSPLHF | TGCGCCAGCAGAACCCCGGGACAATATAATTCACCCCTCCACTTT
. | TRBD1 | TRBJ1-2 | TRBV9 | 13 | CASSAQGNYGYTF | TGTGCCAGCAGCGCACAGGGGAACTATGGCTACACCTTC
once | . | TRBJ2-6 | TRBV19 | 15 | CASSMGGLGANVLTF | TGTGCCAGTAGCATGGGGGGGCTTGGGGCCAACGTCCTGACTTTC
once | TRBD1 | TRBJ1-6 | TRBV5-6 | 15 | CASSLGTGLVSPLHF | TGTGCCAGCAGCTTAGGGACAGGGTTGGTTTCACCCCTCCACTTT
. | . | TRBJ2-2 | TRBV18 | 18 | CASSPTPTGTRNTGELFF | TGTGCCAGCTCACCAACTCCGACGGGAACCCGAAACACCGGGGAGCTGTTTTTT
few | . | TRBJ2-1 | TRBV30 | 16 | CAWSVGKGVVLNEQFF | TGTGCCTGGAGTGTAGGTAAGGGAGTCGTATTGAATGAGCAGTTCTTC
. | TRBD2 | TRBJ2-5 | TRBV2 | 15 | CASSVTSGSRETQYF | TGTGCCAGCAGTGTGACTAGCGGGAGCCGGGAGACCCAGTACTTC
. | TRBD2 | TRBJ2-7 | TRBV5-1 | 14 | CASSLPSGGGEQYF | TGCGCCAGCAGCCTACCTTCGGGGGGGGGCGAGCAGTACTTC
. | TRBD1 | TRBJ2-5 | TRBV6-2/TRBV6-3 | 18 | CASSYARMTGFGQQTQYF | TGTGCCAGCAGTTACGCCCGAATGACAGGGTTTGGGCAACAGACCCAGTACTTC
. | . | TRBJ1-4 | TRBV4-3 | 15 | CASSQDRDSQGKLFF | TGCGCCAGCAGCCAAGACCGGGACTCGCAGGGAAAACTGTTTTTT
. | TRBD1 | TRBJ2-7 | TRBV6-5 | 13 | CAGTGTGTYEQYF | TGTGCCGGGACCGGGACAGGGACCTACGAGCAGTACTTC
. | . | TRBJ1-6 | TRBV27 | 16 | CASSLRLGLRPSPLHF | TGTGCCAGCAGTTTGCGCCTGGGACTTCGGCCTTCACCCCTCCACTTT
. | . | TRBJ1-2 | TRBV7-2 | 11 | CASSSDSRYTF | TGTGCCAGCAGCTCGGACTCCCGCTACACCTTC
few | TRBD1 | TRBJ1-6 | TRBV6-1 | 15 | CASSETGLGNSPLHF | TGTGCCAGCAGTGAGACAGGGTTGGGGAATTCACCCCTCCACTTT
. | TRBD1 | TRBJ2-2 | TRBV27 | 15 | CASSPGTENTGELFF | TGTGCCAGCTCCCCTGGGACAGAGAACACCGGGGAGCTGTTTTTT
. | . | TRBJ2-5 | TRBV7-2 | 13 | CASSLAPLETQYF | TGTGCCAGCAGCTTAGCCCCTCTGGAGACCCAGTACTTC
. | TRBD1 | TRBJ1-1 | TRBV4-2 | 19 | CASSQEEETGVGRVTEAFF | TGTGCCAGCAGCCAAGAAGAGGAAACAGGGGTAGGACGTGTCACTGAAGCTTTCTTT
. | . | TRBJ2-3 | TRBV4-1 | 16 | CASSQDSTTRTDTQYF | TGCGCCAGCAGCCAAGATTCGACTACCCGCACAGATACGCAGTATTTT
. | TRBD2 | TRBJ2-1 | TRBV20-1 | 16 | CSASWASGSSYNEQFF | TGCAGTGCTAGTTGGGCTAGCGGGAGCTCCTACAATGAGCAGTTCTTC
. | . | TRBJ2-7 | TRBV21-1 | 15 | CASSPQRRTRVEQYF | TGTGCCAGCAGCCCTCAAAGGAGAACCCGGGTCGAGCAGTACTTC
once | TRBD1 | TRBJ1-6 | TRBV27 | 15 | CASSLSATGVSPLHF | TGTGCCAGCAGTTTATCAGCGACAGGGGTTTCACCCCTCCACTTT
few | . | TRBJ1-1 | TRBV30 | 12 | CAWTYTQVRAFF | TGTGCCTGGACCTATACACAGGTACGGGCTTTCTTT
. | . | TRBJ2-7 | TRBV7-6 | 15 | CASTQGGDRFGEQYF | TGTGCCAGCACCCAGGGGGGGGACAGGTTTGGCGAGCAGTACTTC
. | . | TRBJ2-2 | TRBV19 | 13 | CASSNPNGGELFF | TGTGCCAGTAGTAACCCCAACGGCGGGGAGCTGTTTTTT
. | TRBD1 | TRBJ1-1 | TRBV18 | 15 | CASSPGTGLNTEAFF | TGTGCCAGCTCACCCGGGACAGGTCTGAACACTGAAGCTTTCTTT
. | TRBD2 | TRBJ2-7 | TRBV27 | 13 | CASRTSSQGEQYF | TGTGCCAGTAGGACTAGTTCCCAAGGCGAGCAGTACTTC
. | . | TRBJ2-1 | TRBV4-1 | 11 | CASSSRDEQFF | TGCGCCAGCAGCTCCCGGGATGAGCAGTTCTTC
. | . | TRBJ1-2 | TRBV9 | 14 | CASSVLGKSYGYTF | TGTGCCAGCAGCGTACTGGGCAAAAGCTATGGCTACACCTTC
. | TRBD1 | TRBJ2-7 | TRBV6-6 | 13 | CASRRDRGSEQYF | TGTGCCAGCAGACGGGACAGGGGAAGCGAGCAGTACTTC
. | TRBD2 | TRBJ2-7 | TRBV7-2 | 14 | CASSEAGGPLEQYF | TGTGCCAGCAGCGAAGCGGGAGGGCCCCTCGAGCAGTACTTC
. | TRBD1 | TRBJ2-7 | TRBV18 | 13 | CASSPGQGDEQYF | TGTGCCAGCTCCCCGGGACAGGGCGACGAGCAGTACTTC
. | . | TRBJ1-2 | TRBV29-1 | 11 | CSGGADYGYTF | TGCAGCGGGGGGGCAGACTATGGCTACACCTTC
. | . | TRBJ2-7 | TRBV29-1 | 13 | CSVGGRVTHEQYF | TGCAGCGTTGGAGGCAGGGTAACCCACGAGCAGTACTTC
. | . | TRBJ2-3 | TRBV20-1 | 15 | CSASFPRGGTDTQYF | TGCAGTGCTAGTTTCCCCCGGGGAGGCACAGATACGCAGTATTTT
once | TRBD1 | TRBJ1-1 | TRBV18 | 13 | CASSGQGEIEAFF | TGTGCCAGCTCGGGACAGGGGGAAATTGAAGCTTTCTTT